This is a list of T cell receptor beta chains from one sample in a study of blood T cell repertoires in COVID-19. Generated by immunoSEQ multiplex PCR, the TCRdb table keeps only in-frame clones and is missing some. The table shows some 45,000 clones, with roughly 88% occurring only once. The sample was peripheral blood. The receptors were gathered from a woman aged 80 or older with acute or convalescent COVID-19. Both conserved end residues are trimmed from each CDR3.

v_call: TRBV7-8; cdr3_aa: ASSLVPQTATNEQF
v_call: TRBV7-9; cdr3_aa: ASSLDGVYTDTQY
v_call: TRBV3-1/TRBV3-2; cdr3_aa: ASSQRGGGSRETQY
v_call: TRBV5-4; cdr3_aa: ASSPAEGKFNYGYT
v_call: TRBV9; cdr3_aa: ASSTGLGTETQY
v_call: TRBV7-2; cdr3_aa: ASSWTSGSGQETQY
v_call: TRBV3-1/TRBV3-2; cdr3_aa: ASSLSSGASTDTQY
v_call: TRBV28; cdr3_aa: ASSRTGGNGYT
v_call: TRBV7-2; cdr3_aa: ASSLAPGTSGYNEQF
v_call: TRBV21-1; cdr3_aa: ASSSPGTGSDTQY
v_call: TRBV27; cdr3_aa: ASRGTNSNQPQH
v_call: TRBV10-3; cdr3_aa: AISGGTSGAYNEQF
v_call: TRBV2; cdr3_aa: ASSVAGHNEQF
v_call: TRBV5-1; cdr3_aa: ASSPGQGNNEQF
v_call: TRBV15; cdr3_aa: ATSFGTSGSYEQY
v_call: TRBV4-2; cdr3_aa: ASSLRSGASGSYEQY
v_call: TRBV19; cdr3_aa: ASSWTSGRSGELF
v_call: TRBV5-6; cdr3_aa: ASSLKGVDTQY
v_call: TRBV7-9; cdr3_aa: ASSFGGGAGETQY
v_call: TRBV10-3; cdr3_aa: ATEMGGVSSYEQY
v_call: TRBV7-9; cdr3_aa: ATPGQGIYNEQF
v_call: TRBV18; cdr3_aa: ASSPSRTDTQY
v_call: TRBV10-3; cdr3_aa: AIMAGRGYT
v_call: TRBV9; cdr3_aa: ASSVAGGGTLQETQY
v_call: TRBV10-3; cdr3_aa: AISEGGSPLH
v_call: TRBV30; cdr3_aa: AWSVRDKRGETGWGYGYT
v_call: TRBV29-1; cdr3_aa: SATTGLDTGELF
v_call: TRBV6-5; cdr3_aa: ASSRQGRDYGYT
v_call: TRBV24-1; cdr3_aa: ATSDSGLAGGLHNEQF
v_call: TRBV3-1/TRBV3-2; cdr3_aa: ASSPRTSGIGYNEQF
v_call: TRBV10-3; cdr3_aa: AISKGPEDYGYT
v_call: TRBV19; cdr3_aa: ASSIVPARRPYGYT
v_call: TRBV27; cdr3_aa: ASRPDRGYSPLH
v_call: TRBV18; cdr3_aa: ASSPPAGAAEGF
v_call: TRBV10-2; cdr3_aa: ASTRQGYNEQF
v_call: TRBV5-1; cdr3_aa: ASSFPGGSYNEQF
v_call: TRBV2; cdr3_aa: ASTSDFSSYNEQF
v_call: TRBV5-4; cdr3_aa: ASSPGQGWTDTQY
v_call: TRBV6-5; cdr3_aa: ASSYGAGNQPQH
v_call: TRBV4-1; cdr3_aa: ASSRSRGADYEQF
v_call: TRBV6-6; cdr3_aa: ASTPGGANNNEQF
v_call: TRBV5-1; cdr3_aa: ASRSRTSGSSPPNNEQF
v_call: TRBV6-6; cdr3_aa: ASRADSDTY
v_call: TRBV2; cdr3_aa: ASRAALGQSGEQY
v_call: TRBV2; cdr3_aa: ASSAQAGGGNEQF
v_call: TRBV19; cdr3_aa: APKLRCGPVETQY
v_call: TRBV5-1; cdr3_aa: ASSLDGGTSGTTGELF
v_call: TRBV5-4; cdr3_aa: ASSPIPGNTEAF
v_call: TRBV5-4; cdr3_aa: ASKRGGVGGDTIY
v_call: TRBV18; cdr3_aa: ASSPPSIGTGRPATQY
v_call: TRBV19; cdr3_aa: ASSTRQGNQPQH
v_call: TRBV23-1; cdr3_aa: ASSLTSANEQF
v_call: TRBV30; cdr3_aa: ARSVSNSNTIY